Sequencing of this T cell receptor (beta chain) was carried out in a study of blood T cell repertoires in COVID-19. Assay used: immunoSEQ multiplex PCR; TCRdb lists only in-frame clones, some missing. The sample carries a few hundred thousand clones, about 88% recorded once. The germline V gene has CDR1 SGHDT and CDR2 YYEEEE. V trimming: 3 bases; J trimming: 2 bases; junction bases outside the gene matches: 7. The CDR3 contains 17 residues. V gene TRBV5-6 combines with J gene TRBJ2-7; 14 bases align to TRBD2. The clonotype was recovered from a woman in her forties or fifties who had been exposed to COVID-19. The sequencing sample was made of PBMCs or T cells enriched from blood (not recorded which). The CDR3 coding sequence is TGTGCCAGCAGCTATCCGGGACTAGCGGGGGTCGCCTACGAGCAGTACTTC. This gives the protein CASSYPGLAGVAYEQYF. The full variable domain, rest sourced from reference TRBV5-6 and TRBJ2-7, is DAGVTQSPTHLIKTRGQQVTLRCSPKSGHDTVSWYQQALGQGPQFIFQYYEEEERQRGNFPDRFSGHQFPNYSSELNVNALLLGDSALYLCASSYPGLAGVAYEQYFGPGTRLTVT.